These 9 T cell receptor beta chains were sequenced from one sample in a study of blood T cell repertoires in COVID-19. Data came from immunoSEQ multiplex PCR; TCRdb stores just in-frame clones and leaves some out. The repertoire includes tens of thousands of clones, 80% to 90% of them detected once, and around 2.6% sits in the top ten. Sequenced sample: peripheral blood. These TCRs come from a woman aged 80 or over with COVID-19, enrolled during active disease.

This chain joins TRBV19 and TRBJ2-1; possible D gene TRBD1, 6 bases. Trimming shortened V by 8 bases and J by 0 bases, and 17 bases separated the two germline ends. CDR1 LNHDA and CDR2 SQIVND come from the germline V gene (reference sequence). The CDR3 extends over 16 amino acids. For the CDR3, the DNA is TGTGCCAGTGGGGGCCTGGGGGCAAGCTCCTACAATGAGCAGTTCTTC. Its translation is CASGGLGASSYNEQFF.

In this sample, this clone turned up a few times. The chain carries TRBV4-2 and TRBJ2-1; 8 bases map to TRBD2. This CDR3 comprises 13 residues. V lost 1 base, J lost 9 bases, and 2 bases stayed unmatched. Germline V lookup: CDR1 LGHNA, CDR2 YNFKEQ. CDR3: CASSQGSGSEQFF. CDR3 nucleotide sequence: TGTGCCAGCAGCCAAGGGAGCGGGAGTGAGCAGTTCTTC.

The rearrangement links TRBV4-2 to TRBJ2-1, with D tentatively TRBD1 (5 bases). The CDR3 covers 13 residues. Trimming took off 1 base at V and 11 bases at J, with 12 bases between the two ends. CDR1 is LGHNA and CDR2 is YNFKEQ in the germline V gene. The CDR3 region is CASSQGTPGQQFF. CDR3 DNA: TGTGCCAGCAGCCAAGGAACCCCAGGGCAGCAGTTCTTC.

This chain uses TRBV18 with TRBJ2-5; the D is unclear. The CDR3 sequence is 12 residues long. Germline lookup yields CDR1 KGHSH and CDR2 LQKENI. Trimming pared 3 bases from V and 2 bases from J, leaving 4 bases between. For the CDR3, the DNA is TGTGCCAGCTCACCCTCTCAAGAGACCCAGTACTTC. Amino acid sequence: CASSPSQETQYF.

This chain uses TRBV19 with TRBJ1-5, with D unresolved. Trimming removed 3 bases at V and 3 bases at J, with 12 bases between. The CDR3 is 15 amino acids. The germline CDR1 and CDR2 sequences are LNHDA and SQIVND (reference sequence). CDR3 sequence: CASSMYGGVNQPQHF. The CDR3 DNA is TGTGCCAGTAGTATGTACGGCGGCGTCAATCAGCCCCAGCATTTT.

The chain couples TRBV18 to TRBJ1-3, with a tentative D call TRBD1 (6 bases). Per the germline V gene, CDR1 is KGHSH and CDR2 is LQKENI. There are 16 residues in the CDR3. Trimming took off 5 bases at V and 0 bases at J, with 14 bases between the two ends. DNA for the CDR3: TGTGCCAGCTCATCCGGGACAACTTTCTCTGGAAACACCATATATTTT. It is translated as CASSSGTTFSGNTIYF.

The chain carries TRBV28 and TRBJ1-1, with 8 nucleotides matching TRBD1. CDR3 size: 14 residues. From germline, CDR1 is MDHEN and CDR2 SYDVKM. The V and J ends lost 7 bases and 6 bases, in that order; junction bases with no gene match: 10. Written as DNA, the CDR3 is TGTGCCAGCATCACCACAGGGGGTAGGGCTGAAGCTTTCTTT. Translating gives CASITTGGRAEAFF. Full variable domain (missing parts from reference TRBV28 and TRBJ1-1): DVKVTQSSRYLVKRTGEKVFLECVQDMDHENMFWYRQDPGLGLRLIYFSYDVKMKEKGDIPEGYSVSREKKERFSLILESASTNQTSMYLCASITTGGRAEAFFGQGTRLTVV.

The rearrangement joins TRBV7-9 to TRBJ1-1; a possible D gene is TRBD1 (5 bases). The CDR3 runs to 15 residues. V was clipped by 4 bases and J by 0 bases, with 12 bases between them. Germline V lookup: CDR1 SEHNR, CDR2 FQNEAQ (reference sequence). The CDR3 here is CASSSQVLMNTEAFF. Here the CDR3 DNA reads TGTGCCAGCAGCTCACAGGTACTCATGAACACTGAAGCTTTCTTT.

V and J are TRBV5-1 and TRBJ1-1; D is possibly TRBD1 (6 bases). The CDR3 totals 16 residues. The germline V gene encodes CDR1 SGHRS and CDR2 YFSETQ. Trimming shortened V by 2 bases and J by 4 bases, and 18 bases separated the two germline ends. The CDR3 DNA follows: TGCGCCAGCAGCTTAATCGTAGGGGGAGCTGGCACTGAAGCTTTCTTT. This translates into CASSLIVGGAGTEAFF.